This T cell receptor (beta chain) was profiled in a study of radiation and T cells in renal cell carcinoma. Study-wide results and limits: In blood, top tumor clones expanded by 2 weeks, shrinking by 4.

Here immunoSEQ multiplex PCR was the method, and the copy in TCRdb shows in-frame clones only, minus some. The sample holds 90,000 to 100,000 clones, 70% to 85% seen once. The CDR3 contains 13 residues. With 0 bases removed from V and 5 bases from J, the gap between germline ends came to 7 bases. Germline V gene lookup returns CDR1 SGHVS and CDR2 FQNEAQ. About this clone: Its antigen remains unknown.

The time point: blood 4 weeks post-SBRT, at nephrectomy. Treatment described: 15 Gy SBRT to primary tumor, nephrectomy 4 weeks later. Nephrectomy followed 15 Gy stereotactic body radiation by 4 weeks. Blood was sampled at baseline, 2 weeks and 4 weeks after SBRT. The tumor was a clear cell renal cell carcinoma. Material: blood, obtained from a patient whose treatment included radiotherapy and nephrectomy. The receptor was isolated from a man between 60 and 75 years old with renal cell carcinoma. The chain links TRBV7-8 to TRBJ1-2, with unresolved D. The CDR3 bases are TGTGCCAGCAGCTTAGCCGCTGAGTATGGCTACACCTTC. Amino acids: CASSLAAEYGYTF.